A single sample is the source of the 29 T cell receptor beta chains below, sequenced in a study of blood T cells in healthy people across ages. Primed by a sample-barcoded 5' primer and a J-beta primer mix, a second PCR proceeded for about 6 to 12 cycles. TCRdb recomputed calls from the 5' RACE reads with MiXCR, one row per CDR3 protein. The sample has approximately 1.5 million distinct CDR3 sequences, about 31% seen once. Sequenced material: blood. These receptors originate from a woman aged 25-40 years in good health.

Regarding this clonotype: Just one base apart from a much larger clone, this may be a read error. V usage is TRBV7-9 and J usage is TRBJ2-7; D perhaps matches TRBD1 (6 bases). The CDR3 sequence is 16 residues long. CDR1 is SEHNR, CDR2 FQNEAQ, per germline (reference sequence). V shed 6 bases and J shed 3 bases, with 21 bases lying between them. The CDR3 region is CASSPGGGRPRYEQYF. The CDR3, as DNA: TGTGCCAGCAGTCCCGGTGGGGGCAGGCCCCGCTACGAGCAGTACTTC.

The CDR3 sequence is CASSPANVATYEQYF. As DNA, the CDR3 is TGTGCCAGTAGTCCGGCGAACGTAGCGACCTACGAGCAGTACTTC. J is TRBJ2-7 and V is TRBV19; weak D call: TRBD2 (5 bases). This CDR3 has 15 amino acids. Trimming took 5 bases from V and 2 from J, leaving 16 bases between them. The germline V gene has CDR1 LNHDA and CDR2 SQIVND (reference sequence).

This clonotype was found a few times. This chain connects TRBV2 to TRBJ2-7, with TRBD1 identical over 7 bases. The CDR3 contains 14 residues. The V gene end was trimmed by 8 bases and the J gene end by 5 bases; junction bases not matched to a gene: 12. Germline V gene data show CDR1 as SNHLY and CDR2 as FYNNEI. CDR3 amino acids: CASLRDRTGHEQYF. The CDR3 region has the DNA TGTGCCAGCCTTAGGGATCGGACAGGCCACGAGCAGTACTTC.

J is TRBJ2-3 and V is TRBV7-9, with 8 bases matching TRBD2. Germline CDR1 is SEHNR and CDR2 is FQNEAQ (reference sequence). Trimming at V came to 4 bases and at J to 9 bases, leaving 15 bases not matched to a gene. This CDR3 spans 16 amino acids. Here the CDR3 reads CASSSADRGGFTTQYF. CDR3 in DNA: TGTGCCAGCAGCTCCGCGGACCGGGGGGGTTTTACGACGCAGTATTTT.

On this clonotype: Mismatch with germline at one junction end may stem from a read error. This chain links TRBV7-2 with TRBJ2-3; possibly TRBD1 or TRBD2 for D (6 bases each). The CDR3 runs to 15 residues. CDR1 is SGHTA and CDR2 is FQGNSA in the germline V gene. The CDR3 region has the DNA TGTGCCAGCAGCTTTAGGGGGGCCCGCGCAGATGCGCAGTATTTT. Translation gives CASSFRGARADAQYF.

This clonotype turned up a few times. The genes are TRBV6-1 and TRBJ2-3; D is perhaps TRBD2 (5 bases). The CDR3 loop spans 13 amino acids. Trimming stripped 4 bases from V and 8 bases from J, with 13 bases between. Germline CDR1 MNHNS, CDR2 SASEGT. CDR3 protein: CASSARGDGTQYF. CDR3 DNA: TGTGCCAGCAGTGCCCGGGGAGACGGTACGCAGTATTTT.

The chain has TRBV11-2 and TRBJ1-4; the D gene is possibly TRBD1 (6 bases). Deletions cut 1 base from V and 0 bases from J, with 15 bases between. The CDR3 is made up of 18 amino acids. From germline, CDR1 is SGHAT and CDR2 FQNNGV. The CDR3 sequence: CASSLGPGHMTTNEKLFF. The CDR3 nucleotides read TGTGCCAGCAGCTTAGGGCCGGGACACATGACAACTAATGAAAAACTGTTTTTT.

In its sample, this clonotype was seen once. This sequence may be a read error, since a much larger clone differs from it by one base. The chain recombines TRBV29-1 with TRBJ2-1; 10 bases agree with TRBD1. Trimming took 4 bases from V and 7 from J; bases not matched to a gene: 7. Germline V gives CDR1 SQVTM, CDR2 ANQGSEA. This CDR3 contains 14 residues. In nucleotides, the CDR3 is TGCAGCGTTGGGGGGGGACAGGGGAGGAATGAGCAGTTCTTC. This codes for CSVGGGQGRNEQFF.

This clonotype qualifies as medium-sized. This chain joins TRBV24-1 and TRBJ2-1; 14 bases line up with TRBD2. The CDR3 runs 15 residues. The V gene end was trimmed by 12 bases and the J gene end by 9 bases; junction bases not matched to a gene: 12. Germline lookup yields CDR1 KGHDR and CDR2 SFDVKD. CDR3 DNA sequence: TGTGCCCTTCGACTAGCGGGAGGGATACTTGGTGAGCAGTTCTTC. Its protein product is CALRLAGGILGEQFF.

The chain employs TRBV4-1 and TRBJ1-5; the D gene is possibly TRBD1 (5 bases). The CDR3 is 15 amino acids. Germline loops: CDR1 MGHRA, CDR2 YSYEKL. The V gene lost 4 bases and the J gene lost 8 bases, with 18 bases spanning the gap. CDR3 in amino acids: CASSLQAGGLEPQHF. The CDR3 DNA sequence: TGCGCCAGCAGCCTACAAGCGGGGGGTCTCGAGCCCCAGCATTTT.

This clonotype was observed a few times. V usage is TRBV30 and J usage is TRBJ2-7, with D perhaps matching TRBD1 (6 bases). The CDR3 contains 11 residues. Germline values: CDR1 GTSNPN, CDR2 SVGIG (reference sequence). V was pared by 7 bases and J by 4 bases, with 11 bases between. CDR3 region: CALQGQYEQYF. CDR3 sequence (DNA): TGTGCCTTACAGGGCCAGTACGAGCAGTACTTC.

This clonotype was picked up a small number of times. This sequence joins TRBV5-1 and TRBJ2-6, with a possible D match to TRBD2 (6 bases). Germline-derived CDR1 and CDR2 are SGHRS and YFSETQ. This CDR3 has 16 residues. Trimming took 4 bases from V and 13 from J, leaving 24 bases between them. CDR3 amino acids: CASSPHGGEPVGVLTF. The DNA of the CDR3 is TGCGCCAGCAGCCCACACGGGGGAGAACCGGTGGGGGTCCTGACTTTC. Together with reference TRBV5-1 and TRBJ2-6, the CDR3 gives the full variable domain: KAGVTQTPRYLIKTRGQQVTLSCSPISGHRSVSWYQQTPGQGLQFLFEYFSETQRNKGNFPGRFSGRQFSNSRSEMNVSTLELGDSALYLCASSPHGGEPVGVLTFGAGSRLTVL.

V usage is TRBV11-2 and J usage is TRBJ2-7; 7 positions agree with TRBD2. Germline V gene lookup returns CDR1 SGHAT and CDR2 FQNNGV. The CDR3 sequence is 14 residues long. V shed 7 bases, J shed 4 bases, and the junction held 10 bases outside the gene matches. CDR3 in amino acids: CASTSGGVFYEQYF. CDR3 sequence (DNA): TGTGCCAGCACTTCGGGGGGAGTTTTTTACGAGCAGTACTTC.

This clonotype was found many times. The CDR3 DNA reads as TGCAGCGTTGAGGCGCCTAGCGGGAACTTGGACATTCAGTACTTC. This gives the protein CSVEAPSGNLDIQYF. The gene calls are TRBV29-1 and TRBJ2-4, with 9 nucleotides matching TRBD2. The germline V gene has CDR1 SQVTM and CDR2 ANQGSEA. This CDR3 comprises 15 residues. Losses at the gene ends were 3 bases for V and 8 bases for J; bases not matched to a gene: 11.

There are a few counts of this clonotype. The chain couples TRBV20-1 to TRBJ2-3; a possible D gene is TRBD1 (6 bases). This CDR3 comprises 16 residues. Germline V gene data show CDR1 as DFQATT and CDR2 as SNEGSKA (reference sequence). Trimming removed 6 bases at V and 0 bases at J, with 19 bases between. Here the CDR3 reads CSAARSNRDSTDTQYF. CDR3 nucleotides: TGCAGTGCAGCCAGGAGCAACAGGGATAGCACAGATACGCAGTATTTT.

V usage is TRBV3-1 and J usage is TRBJ1-1, with D possibly being TRBD1 (6 bases). The germline gives CDR1 LGHDT, CDR2 YNNKEL (reference sequence). V was pared by 3 bases and J by 5 bases, with 16 bases between. This CDR3 is built from 15 residues. CDR3 coding DNA: TGTGCCAGCAGCCAGGCTGGACAGCAGGGTACTGAAGCTTTCTTT. Amino acids: CASSQAGQQGTEAFF. Drawing the rest from reference TRBV3-1 and TRBJ1-1, the complete variable domain is DTAVSQTPKYLVTQMGNDKSIKCEQNLGHDTMYWYKQDSKKFLKIMFSYNNKELIINETVPNRFSPKSPDKAHLNLHINSLELGDSAVYFCASSQAGQQGTEAFFGQGTRLTVV.

The J gene is TRBJ2-7, the V gene TRBV28; TRBD2 aligns across 8 bases. The CDR3 extends over 15 amino acids. Per germline, CDR1 MDHEN and CDR2 SYDVKM. The ends lost 5 bases at V and 3 bases at J; junction bases unmatched: 9. The chain's CDR3 is CASSLRRAGGYEQYF. CDR3 DNA sequence: TGTGCCAGCAGTCTAAGGCGGGCGGGAGGCTACGAGCAGTACTTC.

The chain couples TRBV7-9 to TRBJ2-7, with 8 bases identical to TRBD2. The CDR3 is made up of 16 amino acids. In germline, CDR1 is SEHNR, CDR2 FQNEAQ (reference sequence). Trimming at V came to 5 bases and at J to 5 bases, leaving 14 bases not matched to a gene. The CDR3 region is CASSILPGLVPNEQYF. The CDR3 region has the DNA TGTGCCAGCAGCATCCTCCCGGGACTAGTCCCTAACGAGCAGTACTTC.

This clonotype has just one count. V is TRBV9 and J is TRBJ1-5; no firm D call. The CDR3 is 14 residues long. Per the germline V gene, CDR1 is SGDLS and CDR2 is YYNGEE. The ends were cut back, 3 bases at V and 3 bases at J, with 10 bases in the middle. CDR3 DNA: TGTGCCAGCAGCGCGGAGTTTTTCAATCAGCCCCAGCATTTT. Translated, it gives CASSAEFFNQPQHF.

The CDR3 region is CASRQGQGIPSYEQYF. DNA of the CDR3: TGTGCCAGCAGACAGGGACAGGGGATTCCCTCCTACGAGCAGTACTTC. The rearrangement uses TRBV2 and TRBJ2-7; 10 nucleotides align to TRBD1. The CDR3 is 16 residues long. J gave up 0 bases and V 6 bases, and 8 bases lay outside the gene matches. In germline, CDR1 is SNHLY, CDR2 FYNNEI.

This clonotype showed up just a few times. V and J are TRBV20-1 and TRBJ2-7; D is possibly TRBD2 (5 bases). The CDR3 loop spans 13 amino acids. Trimming took off 5 bases at V and 3 bases at J, with 14 bases between the two ends. Looked up from germline, CDR1 is DFQATT and CDR2 is SNEGSKA (reference sequence). CDR3 coding DNA: TGCAGTGCTCGGGGAGTTTCTGACTACGAGCAGTACTTC. Translation gives CSARGVSDYEQYF.

The chain carries TRBV20-1 and TRBJ2-5; 11 positions agree with TRBD1. This CDR3 spans 14 amino acids. The germline V gene encodes CDR1 DFQATT and CDR2 SNEGSKA (reference sequence). Trimming at V came to 6 bases and at J to 7 bases, leaving 10 bases not matched to a gene. CDR3 loop: CSAHGQGQGGTQYF. The DNA of the CDR3 is TGCAGTGCCCACGGACAGGGACAGGGGGGGACCCAGTACTTC.

This clonotype has a handful of counts. The genes are TRBV7-8 and TRBJ2-3; 12 bases are a match to TRBD2. The V and J ends lost 1 base and 3 bases, in that order; junction bases with no gene match: 11. Germline V gene lookup returns CDR1 SGHVS and CDR2 FQNEAQ. There are 19 residues in the CDR3. CDR3 nucleotide sequence: TGTGCCAGCAGCTTAGTTGTGGCTAGCGGGGGGGTTGGTACAGATACGCAGTATTTT. Protein sequence: CASSLVVASGGVGTDTQYF.

The table lists this clonotype with a few counts. The rearrangement links TRBV27 to TRBJ1-1; unclear D gene. The CDR3 contains 14 residues. V shed 3 bases and J shed 2 bases, with 10 bases lying between them. Germline-derived CDR1 and CDR2 are MNHEY and SMNVEV (reference sequence). DNA for the CDR3: TGTGCCAGCAGTTTCAGGAACTTTAACACTGAAGCTTTCTTT. Amino acids: CASSFRNFNTEAFF.

With respect to this clonotype: A read error may explain this, as a much larger clone is one base away. The chain combines TRBV12-3 or TRBV12-4 with TRBJ1-2, with a possible D match to TRBD1 (5 bases). The CDR3 contains 13 residues. This CDR3 reads CTSSWGGMSGYTF. Here the CDR3 DNA reads TGTACCAGCAGTTGGGGGGGGATGAGTGGCTACACCTTC.

J is TRBJ2-3 and V is TRBV3-1; D uncertain. The germline CDR1 and CDR2 sequences are LGHDT and YNNKEL (reference sequence). The CDR3 contains 13 residues. Trimming shortened V by 8 bases and J by 0 bases, and 9 bases separated the two germline ends. CDR3: CASGVRSTDTQYF. The DNA of the CDR3 is TGTGCCAGCGGGGTACGGAGCACAGATACGCAGTATTTT.

The rearrangement links TRBV7-9 to TRBJ1-4; D might be TRBD1 (5 bases). The CDR3 length is 15 residues. CDR1 SEHNR and CDR2 FQNEAQ come from the germline V gene (reference sequence). The V gene lost 3 bases and the J gene lost 3 bases, with 11 bases spanning the gap. CDR3 in amino acids: CASSLGRAPNEKLFF. Here the CDR3 DNA reads TGTGCCAGCAGCTTGGGACGGGCGCCTAATGAAAAACTGTTTTTT.

The chain uses TRBV2 and TRBJ1-1; D uncertain. This CDR3 has 14 amino acids. Trimming left V 3 bases short and J 4 bases short, with 12 bases between. Germline V gene sequence: CDR1 SNHLY, CDR2 FYNNEI. CDR3 coding DNA: TGTGCCAGCAGTGATTGGCAATTCCGCACTGAAGCTTTCTTT. It codes for CASSDWQFRTEAFF.

The V call is TRBV9, the J call TRBJ2-1; TRBD1 aligns across 8 bases. The V and J ends lost 3 bases and 2 bases, in that order; junction bases with no gene match: 7. This CDR3 has 16 amino acids. Germline lookup yields CDR1 SGDLS and CDR2 YYNGEE. The CDR3: CASSGAGGRPYNEQFF. CDR3 coding DNA: TGTGCCAGCAGCGGGGCAGGGGGCAGGCCCTACAATGAGCAGTTCTTC.